The clone carrying this T cell receptor beta chain occurred a few times. These data come from a study of response to subunit inactivated influenza vaccine. TCRdb ran MiXCR on the RT-PCR reads and lists one entry per CDR3 protein. The sample includes about 170,000 distinct CDR3 sequences, roughly 12% of them seen just once. Germline values: CDR1 MDHEN, CDR2 SYDVKM. The V gene end was trimmed by 4 bases and the J gene end by 6 bases; junction bases not matched to a gene: 11. This CDR3 is built from 15 residues. This same sample was also part of a study on T cells expressing NK-cell markers. From that study: TCR beta cDNA was generated via 5'RACE template switching incorporating UMIs. The study drew TCR beta repertoires from sorted CD3+CD56+NKG2C+, CD3+CD56+NKG2C- and CD3+CD56-NKG2C+ T cells. Top CD8+ clonotypes included the dominant CD3+CD56+NKG2C+ clonotypes in 5 or 6 donors. These same clonotypes (in a handful of donors) also led the CD3+CD56-NKG2C+ fraction.

The receptor was derived from a man in his fifties who received an inactivated influenza vaccine. V and J are TRBV28 and TRBJ1-1; 7 bases agree with TRBD1. The material was CD8+ T cells sorted from PBMCs, obtained roughly 13 days after vaccination. CDR3 in amino acids: CASSSRYRQGPEAFF. For the CDR3, the DNA is TGTGCCAGCAGTTCCCGATATCGACAGGGTCCTGAAGCTTTCTTT.